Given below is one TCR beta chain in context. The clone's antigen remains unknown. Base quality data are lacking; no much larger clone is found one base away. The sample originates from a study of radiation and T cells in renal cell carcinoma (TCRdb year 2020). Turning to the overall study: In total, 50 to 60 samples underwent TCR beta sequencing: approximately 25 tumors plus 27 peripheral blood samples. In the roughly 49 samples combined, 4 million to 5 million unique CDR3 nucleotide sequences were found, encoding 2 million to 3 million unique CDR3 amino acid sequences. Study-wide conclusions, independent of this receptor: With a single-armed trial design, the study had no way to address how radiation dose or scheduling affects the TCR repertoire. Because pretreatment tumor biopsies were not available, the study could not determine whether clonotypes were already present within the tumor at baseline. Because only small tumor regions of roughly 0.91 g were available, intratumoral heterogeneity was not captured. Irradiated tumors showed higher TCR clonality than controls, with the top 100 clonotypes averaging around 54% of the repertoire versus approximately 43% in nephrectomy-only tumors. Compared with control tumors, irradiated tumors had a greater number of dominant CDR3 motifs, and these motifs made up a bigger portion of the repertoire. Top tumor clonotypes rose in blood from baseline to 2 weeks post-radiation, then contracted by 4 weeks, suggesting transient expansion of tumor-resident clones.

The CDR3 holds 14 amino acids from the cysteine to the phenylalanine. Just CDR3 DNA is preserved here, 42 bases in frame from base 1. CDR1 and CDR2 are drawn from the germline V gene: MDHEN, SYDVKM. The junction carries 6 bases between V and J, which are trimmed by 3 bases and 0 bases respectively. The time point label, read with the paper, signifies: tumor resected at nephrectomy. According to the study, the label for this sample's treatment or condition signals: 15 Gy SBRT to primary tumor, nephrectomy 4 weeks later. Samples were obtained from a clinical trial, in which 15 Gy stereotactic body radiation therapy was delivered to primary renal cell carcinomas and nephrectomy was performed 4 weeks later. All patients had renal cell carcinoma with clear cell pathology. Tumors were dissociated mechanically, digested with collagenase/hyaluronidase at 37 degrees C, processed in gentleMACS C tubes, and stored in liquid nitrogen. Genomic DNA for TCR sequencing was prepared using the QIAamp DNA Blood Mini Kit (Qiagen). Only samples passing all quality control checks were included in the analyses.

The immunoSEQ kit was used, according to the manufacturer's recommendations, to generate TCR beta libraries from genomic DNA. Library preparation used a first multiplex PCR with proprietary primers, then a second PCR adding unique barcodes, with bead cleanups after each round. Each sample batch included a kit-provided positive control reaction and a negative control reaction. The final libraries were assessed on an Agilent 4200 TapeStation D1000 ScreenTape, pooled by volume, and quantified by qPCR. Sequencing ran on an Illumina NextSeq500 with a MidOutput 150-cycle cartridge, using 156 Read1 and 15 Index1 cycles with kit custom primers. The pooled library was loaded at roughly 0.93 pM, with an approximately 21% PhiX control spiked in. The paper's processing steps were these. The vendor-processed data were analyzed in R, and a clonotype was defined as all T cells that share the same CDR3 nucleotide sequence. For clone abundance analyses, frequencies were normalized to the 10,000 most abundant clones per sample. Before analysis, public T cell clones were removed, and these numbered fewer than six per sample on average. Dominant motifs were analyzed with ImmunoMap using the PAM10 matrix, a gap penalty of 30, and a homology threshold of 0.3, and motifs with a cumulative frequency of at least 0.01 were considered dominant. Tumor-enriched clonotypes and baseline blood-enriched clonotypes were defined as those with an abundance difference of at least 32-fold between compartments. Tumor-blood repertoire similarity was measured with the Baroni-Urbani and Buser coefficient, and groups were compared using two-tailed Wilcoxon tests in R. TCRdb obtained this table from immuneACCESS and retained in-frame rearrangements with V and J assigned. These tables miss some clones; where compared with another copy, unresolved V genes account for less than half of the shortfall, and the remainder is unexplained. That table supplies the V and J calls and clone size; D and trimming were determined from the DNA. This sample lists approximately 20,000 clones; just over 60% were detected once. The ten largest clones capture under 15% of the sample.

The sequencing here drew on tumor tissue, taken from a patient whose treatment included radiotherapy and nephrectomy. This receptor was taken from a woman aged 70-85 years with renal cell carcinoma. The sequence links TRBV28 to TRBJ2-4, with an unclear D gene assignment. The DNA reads TGTGCCAGCAGTTTCCAAGTAGCCAAAAACATTCAGTACTTC. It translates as CASSFQVAKNIQYF.